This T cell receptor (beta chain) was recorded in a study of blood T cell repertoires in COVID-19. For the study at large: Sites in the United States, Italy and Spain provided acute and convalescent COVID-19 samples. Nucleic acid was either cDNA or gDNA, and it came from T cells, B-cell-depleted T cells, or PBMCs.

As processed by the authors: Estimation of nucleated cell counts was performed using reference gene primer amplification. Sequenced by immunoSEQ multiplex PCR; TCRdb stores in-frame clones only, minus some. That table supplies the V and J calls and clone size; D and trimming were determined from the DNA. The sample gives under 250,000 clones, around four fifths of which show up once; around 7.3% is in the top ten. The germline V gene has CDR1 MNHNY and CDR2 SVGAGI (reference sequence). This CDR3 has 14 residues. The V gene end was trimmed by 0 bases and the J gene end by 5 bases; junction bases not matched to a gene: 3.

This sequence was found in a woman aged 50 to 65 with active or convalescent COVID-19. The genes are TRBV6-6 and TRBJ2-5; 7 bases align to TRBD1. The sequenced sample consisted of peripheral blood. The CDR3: CASSYSDRPETQYF. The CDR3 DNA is TGTGCCAGCAGTTACTCGGACAGGCCGGAGACCCAGTACTTC.